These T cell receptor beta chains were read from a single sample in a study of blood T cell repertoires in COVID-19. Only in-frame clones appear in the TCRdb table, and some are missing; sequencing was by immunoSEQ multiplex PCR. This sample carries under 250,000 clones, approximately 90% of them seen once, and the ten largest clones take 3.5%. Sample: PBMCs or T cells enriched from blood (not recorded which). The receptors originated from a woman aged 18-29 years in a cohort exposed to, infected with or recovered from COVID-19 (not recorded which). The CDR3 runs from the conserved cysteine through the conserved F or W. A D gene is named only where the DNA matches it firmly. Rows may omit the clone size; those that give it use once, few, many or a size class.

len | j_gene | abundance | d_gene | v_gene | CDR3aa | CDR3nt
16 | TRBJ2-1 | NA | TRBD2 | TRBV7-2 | CASSSYSGGMPNEQFF | TGTGCCAGCAGCTCCTATAGCGGGGGCATGCCCAATGAGCAGTTCTTC
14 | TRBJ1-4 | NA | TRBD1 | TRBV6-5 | CASSYTGENEKLFF | TGTGCCAGCAGTTATACAGGGGAGAATGAAAAACTGTTTTTT
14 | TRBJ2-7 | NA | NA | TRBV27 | CASSLYAGSYEQYF | TGTGCCAGCAGTTTATACGCGGGTTCCTACGAGCAGTACTTC
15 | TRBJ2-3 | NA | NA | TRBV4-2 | CASSQGGVGTDTQYF | TGTGCCAGCAGCCAAGGCGGGGTGGGCACAGATACGCAGTATTTT
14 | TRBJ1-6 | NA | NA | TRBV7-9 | CASSLGRPNSPLHF | TGTGCCAGCAGCTTAGGGAGGCCGAATTCACCCCTCCACTTT
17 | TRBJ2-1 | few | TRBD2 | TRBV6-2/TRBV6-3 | CASSYSPSGGLYNEQFF | TGTGCCAGCAGTTACTCTCCCAGCGGGGGACTCTACAATGAGCAGTTCTTC
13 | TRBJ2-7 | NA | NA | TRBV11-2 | CASSLDGYYEQYF | TGTGCCAGCAGCTTAGACGGGTATTACGAGCAGTACTTC
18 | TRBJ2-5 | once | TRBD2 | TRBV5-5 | CASSFDPSGGPSMETQYF | TGTGCCAGCAGCTTCGACCCTAGCGGGGGGCCGAGTATGGAGACCCAGTACTTC
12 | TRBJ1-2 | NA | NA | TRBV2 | CASNGGVYGYTF | TGTGCCAGCAACGGAGGAGTCTATGGCTACACCTTC
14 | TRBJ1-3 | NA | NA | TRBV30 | CAWRKPGSGNTIYF | TGTGCCTGGAGGAAACCAGGCTCTGGAAACACCATATATTTT
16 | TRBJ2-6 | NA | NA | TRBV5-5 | CASSSAGTSGANVLTF | TGTGCCAGCAGCTCGGCAGGAACCTCTGGGGCCAACGTCCTGACTTTC
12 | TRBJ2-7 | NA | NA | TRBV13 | CASSLGRGEQYF | TGTGCCAGCAGCTTAGGCCGGGGCGAGCAGTACTTC
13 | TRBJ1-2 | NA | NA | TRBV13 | CASSFGSGDGYTF | TGTGCCAGCAGCTTCGGATCAGGTGATGGCTACACCTTC
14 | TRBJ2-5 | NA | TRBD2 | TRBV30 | CAWAGLAGLETQYF | TGTGCCTGGGCCGGACTAGCGGGATTAGAGACCCAGTACTTC
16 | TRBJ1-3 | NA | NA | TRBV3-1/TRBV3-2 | CASSQVVQSSGNTIYF | TGTGCCAGCAGCCAAGTGGTACAGAGCTCTGGAAACACCATATATTTT
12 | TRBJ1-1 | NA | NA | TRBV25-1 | CASTGSNTEAFF | TGTGCCAGCACTGGCAGTAACACTGAAGCTTTCTTT
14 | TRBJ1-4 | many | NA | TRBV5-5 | CASSLYRSNEKLFF | TGTGCCAGCAGCTTGTACAGATCTAATGAAAAACTGTTTTTT